Below are 16 T cell receptor beta chains sequenced from a single sample in a study of cytomegalovirus exposure and HLA in healthy donors. Primers included in the PCR were 60 Vbeta and 13 Jbeta primers. Assay: immunoSEQ multiplex PCR; the TCRdb copy retains only in-frame clones and omits some. The table for this sample gives 38,000 or so clones. Sequencing was carried out using PBMCs. The origin of the receptors is a man aged 35-49 years in good health and CMV-seropositive.

The chain uses TRBV28 and TRBJ1-4, with TRBD1 identical over 10 bases. The CDR3 loop spans 15 amino acids. Looked up from germline, CDR1 is MDHEN and CDR2 is SYDVKM. Unmatched junction bases numbered 12, after V lost 7 bases and J lost 10 bases. CDR3 in amino acids: CASTPRDRGFPKLFF. DNA of the CDR3: TGTGCCAGCACACCCCGGGACAGGGGTTTCCCAAAACTGTTTTTT.

The chain joins TRBV7-2 to TRBJ2-1; 11 bases are a match to TRBD2. Germline-derived CDR1 and CDR2 are SGHTA and FQGNSA. V lost 6 bases to trimming and J lost 9 bases; unmatched junction nucleotides: 13. The CDR3 length is 16 residues. The CDR3 here is CASRVGSGRAVGEQFF. CDR3 in DNA: TGTGCCAGCAGGGTCGGTAGCGGGAGGGCCGTGGGTGAGCAGTTCTTC.

This chain links TRBV7-8 with TRBJ1-2; D remains unclear. The germline V gene encodes CDR1 SGHVS and CDR2 FQNEAQ. Trimming took off 5 bases at V and 2 bases at J, with 15 bases between the two ends. The CDR3 length is 15 residues. The CDR3 DNA reads as TGTGCCAGCAGCCCAGAGGCGGTGCTGAACTATGGCTACACCTTC. The encoded protein is CASSPEAVLNYGYTF.

CDR3 sequence reads: CASRKGQGNEKLFF. The CDR3 coding sequence is TGTGCCAGTAGAAAGGGACAGGGTAATGAAAAACTGTTTTTT. The chain carries TRBV19 and TRBJ1-4; 9 bases fit TRBD1. The V segment lost 6 bases and the J segment 4 bases; nucleotides outside the gene matches: 3. The CDR3 totals 14 residues. Germline V CDR1 and CDR2: LNHDA, SQIVND (reference sequence).

This sequence joins TRBV4-1 and TRBJ2-5, with D perhaps matching TRBD2 (6 bases). The germline gives CDR1 MGHRA, CDR2 YSYEKL. This CDR3 is built from 16 residues. With 0 bases removed from V and 5 bases from J, the gap between germline ends came to 16 bases. For the CDR3, the DNA is TGCGCCAGCAGCCAAGACCCCGCTAGCGTGCTGGAGACCCAGTACTTC. It encodes CASSQDPASVLETQYF.

V is TRBV27 and J is TRBJ1-5; no clear D. CDR3 length: 12 residues. Trimming removed 4 bases at V and 6 bases at J, with 7 bases between. Germline CDR1 reads MNHEY; CDR2 reads SMNVEV (reference sequence). In DNA form, the CDR3 reads TGTGCCAGCAGTTCCCCATCTCAGCCCCAGCATTTT. Protein: CASSSPSQPQHF.

The V call is TRBV7-2, the J call TRBJ1-5, with TRBD1 identical over 7 bases. This CDR3 region has 15 residues. The J segment lost 5 bases and the V segment lost 4 bases, leaving 8 bases of the junction unmatched. CDR1 SGHTA and CDR2 FQGNSA come from the germline V gene. The CDR3 loop reads CASSSGQVGDQPQHF. In nucleotides, the CDR3 is TGTGCCAGCAGCTCAGGACAGGTTGGGGATCAGCCCCAGCATTTT.

The chain recombines TRBV5-4 with TRBJ1-1; D remains ambiguous. The CDR3 is 14 residues long. Trimming removed 3 bases at V and 2 bases at J, with 11 bases between. The germline CDR1 and CDR2 sequences are SGHNT and YYREEE (reference sequence). The CDR3 nucleotides read TGTGCCAGCAGCTCTTGGACTCATAACACTGAAGCTTTCTTT. It is translated as CASSSWTHNTEAFF. Filled out from reference TRBV5-4 and TRBJ1-1, the complete variable domain reads ETGVTQSPTHLIKTRGQQVTLRCSSQSGHNTVSWYQQALGQGPQFIFQYYREEENGRGNFPPRFSGLQFPNYSSELNVNALELDDSALYLCASSSWTHNTEAFFGQGTRLTVV.

The chain joins TRBV11-3 to TRBJ2-1, with 14 bases matching TRBD2. V lost 5 bases and J lost 7; bases outside the gene matches: 7. The CDR3 is made up of 16 amino acids. Germline CDR1 reads SGHNT; CDR2 reads YENEEA. The CDR3 nucleotides read TGTGCCAGCAGCACTGGGACTAGCGGGAGCGAAAATGAGCAGTTCTTC. Amino acids: CASSTGTSGSENEQFF. Full variable domain (remainder filled in from reference TRBV11-3 and TRBJ2-1): EAGVVQSPRYKIIEKKQPVAFWCNPISGHNTLYWYLQNLGQGPELLIRYENEEAVDDSQLPKDRFSAERLKGVDSTLKIQPAELGDSAVYLCASSTGTSGSENEQFFGPGTRLTVL.

The rearrangement uses TRBV5-8 and TRBJ1-2; D not certain. The CDR3 consists of 14 residues. The V end lost 0 bases, the J end lost 8 bases, and 14 bases lay between the germline ends. Germline V gene lookup returns CDR1 SGHTS and CDR2 YDEGEE. The CDR3 reads CASSLEPSRRGYTF. CDR3 nucleotide sequence: TGTGCCAGCAGCTTGGAACCCTCCAGGAGGGGCTACACCTTC.

The chain carries TRBV6-5 and TRBJ1-2, with a weak D call TRBD1 (5 bases). This CDR3 region has 13 residues. Germline loops: CDR1 MNHEY, CDR2 SVGAGI. V was shortened by 5 bases and J by 7 bases, with 14 bases between the two germline ends. This chain's CDR3 is CASSQGSGVGYTF. DNA of the CDR3: TGTGCCAGCAGTCAGGGCTCTGGAGTTGGCTACACCTTC.

The chain combines TRBV7-2 with TRBJ1-1; D unclear. Deletions cut 3 bases from V and 0 bases from J, with 8 bases between. This CDR3 is 14 amino acids long. CDR1 and CDR2 from the germline V gene are SGHTA and FQGNSA. Here the CDR3 reads CASSLGSLNTEAFF. CDR3 sequence (DNA): TGTGCCAGCAGCTTGGGCAGCTTGAACACTGAAGCTTTCTTT.

Its frequency marks this clone as medium-sized. Different DNA sequences within this sample yield the same CDR3. The V call is TRBV19, the J call TRBJ2-1, with D possibly being TRBD1 (5 bases). Germline CDR1 is LNHDA and CDR2 is SQIVND (reference sequence). V dropped 1 base and J dropped 8 bases, with 9 bases sitting between them. This CDR3 contains 13 residues. CDR3 amino acids: CASSIAWGDEQFF. The CDR3 coding sequence is TGTGCCAGTAGTATAGCGTGGGGCGATGAGCAGTTCTTC.

This sequence joins TRBV5-1 and TRBJ2-1; TRBD2 matches at 11 bases. Germline CDR1 and CDR2: SGHRS and YFSETQ. With V trimmed by 4 bases and J by 3 bases, 3 bases remained unmatched. The CDR3 covers 15 residues. The CDR3 here is CASSQTSGDYNEQFF. The CDR3 DNA follows: TGCGCCAGCAGCCAGACTAGCGGGGACTACAATGAGCAGTTCTTC.

The genes are TRBV7-6 and TRBJ2-7; TRBD2 is a possible D gene (6 bases). The V gene's germline CDR1 is SGHVS and CDR2 FNYEAQ. V was trimmed by 1 base and J by 0 bases, leaving 13 bases between them. The CDR3 sequence is 16 residues long. In nucleotides, the CDR3 is TGTGCCAGCAGCTTAGTAGCCGGGACTCCCTCCTACGAGCAGTACTTC. Its translation: CASSLVAGTPSYEQYF.

This rearrangement joins TRBV19 to TRBJ2-7; D may be TRBD2 (5 bases). This CDR3 is built from 15 residues. V was shortened by 4 bases and J by 3 bases, with 16 bases between the two germline ends. Germline CDR1 reads LNHDA; CDR2 reads SQIVND (reference sequence). The CDR3 coding sequence is TGTGCCAGTAGTAATCCGAGGACTGGAGTCTACGAGCAGTACTTC. It yields the protein CASSNPRTGVYEQYF.